The entry below gives a single T cell receptor beta chain sequence along with its context. Its antigen is as yet unknown. Pooled samples include second doses given at about 4 or 12 weeks. The method was immunoSEQ multiplex PCR; TCRdb's version includes in-frame clones alone and lacks a portion of them. This table holds more than 100,000 clones, 75% to 95% found once. The CDR3 is 13 amino acids. V was clipped by 7 bases and J by 6 bases; unmatched bases: 8. Germline values: CDR1 SGHVS, CDR2 FQNEAQ. These data come from a study of T cell responses to AZD1222 COVID-19 vaccine. General study findings and limits: AZD1222 recipients seropositive at baseline numbered only five to seven.

The receptor comes from an adult who received the AZD1222 COVID-19 vaccine. The source was peripheral blood, collected 28 days after the second AZD1222 dose. The chain has TRBV7-8 and TRBJ1-1, with 7 nucleotides matching TRBD1. The CDR3 DNA reads as TGTGCCAGCAAGACACAGGGGATCCCTGAAGCTTTCTTT. As protein: CASKTQGIPEAFF. Combining the CDR3 with reference TRBV7-8 and TRBJ1-1 gives the whole variable domain GAGVSQSPRYKVAKRGQDVALRCDPISGHVSLFWYQQALGQGPEFLTYFQNEAQLDKSGLPSDRFFAERPEGSVSTLKIQRTQQEDSAVYLCASKTQGIPEAFFGQGTRLTVV.